One and the same sample provided the 13 T cell receptor beta chains below, sequenced in a study of tumor-infiltrating lymphocytes in localized non-small cell lung cancer. Using immunoSEQ multiplex PCR, the repertoire was profiled, and TCRdb retains in-frame clones only, with some absent. The profile shows more than 12,000 clones, about four fifths of them singletons. Sequencing was performed on lung tumor tissue. The receptors derive from a human donor with non-small cell lung cancer.

The genes are TRBV5-6 and TRBJ1-2; TRBD1 aligns across 9 bases. The CDR3 has 15 residues. Per germline, CDR1 SGHDT and CDR2 YYEEEE. V shed 3 bases, J shed 6 bases, and the junction held 9 bases outside the gene matches. The CDR3 nucleotides read TGTGCCAGCAGCTCCGACCTGGACAGGGGACATGGCTACACCTTC. It encodes CASSSDLDRGHGYTF.

The CDR3 bases are TGTGCCAGCAGCGTAGCTCCCGGGACTAGCAGTTCCCAGTACTTC. Amino acids: CASSVAPGTSSSQYF. The V call is TRBV9, the J call TRBJ2-5, with 9 bases fitting TRBD2. CDR1 is SGDLS, CDR2 YYNGEE, per germline. After removal of 0 bases from V and 9 bases from J, the junction contained 9 bases not matched to a gene. The CDR3 loop spans 15 amino acids.

The V call is TRBV9, the J call TRBJ2-5; D might be TRBD1 (5 bases). This CDR3 contains 15 residues. Germline lookup yields CDR1 SGDLS and CDR2 YYNGEE. Between the trimmed V and J ends, which lost 0 bases and 2 bases, there was a span of 11 bases. In DNA, the CDR3 is TGTGCCAGCAGCGTAGGCTGGCAGGGACAAGAGACCCAGTACTTC. Translating gives CASSVGWQGQETQYF. The full variable domain, rest sourced from reference TRBV9 and TRBJ2-5, is DSGVTQTPKHLITATGQRVTLRCSPRSGDLSVYWYQQSLDQGLQFLIQYYNGEERAKGNILERFSAQQFPDLHSELNLSSLELGDSALYFCASSVGWQGQETQYFGPGTRLLVL.

Here the CDR3 DNA reads TGCGCCAGCAGTGACAAGGGGGCGGGTTCCTACAATGAGCAGTTCTTC. It yields the protein CASSDKGAGSYNEQFF. V gene TRBV10-1 combines with J gene TRBJ2-1; 7 bases are shared with TRBD1. The germline CDR1 and CDR2 sequences are WNHNN and SYGVQD (reference sequence). Trimming cost V 3 bases and J 1 base; bases outside gene matches: 6. This CDR3 region has 16 residues.

V usage is TRBV30 and J usage is TRBJ2-7, with 7 nucleotides matching TRBD1. The J segment lost 5 bases and the V segment lost 5 bases, leaving 3 bases of the junction unmatched. The CDR3 runs 11 residues. CDR1 and CDR2 from the germline V gene are GTSNPN and SVGIG (reference sequence). The CDR3 protein is CAWDRDHEQYF. DNA for the CDR3: TGTGCCTGGGACAGGGACCACGAGCAGTACTTC.

The J gene is TRBJ2-7, the V gene TRBV5-1; unclear D gene. CDR3 size: 14 residues. Germline assignment: CDR1 SGHRS and CDR2 YFSETQ. Trimming pared 0 bases from V and 0 bases from J, leaving 7 bases between. The CDR3 loop is CASSLVASSYEQYF. CDR3 coding DNA: TGCGCCAGCAGCTTGGTGGCGAGCTCCTACGAGCAGTACTTC.

The chain combines TRBV7-2 with TRBJ1-5; a possible D gene is TRBD1 (5 bases). Trimming removed 5 bases from V and 3 bases from J, with 17 bases in between. The CDR3 loop spans 16 amino acids. Germline V lookup: CDR1 SGHTA, CDR2 FQGNSA. The CDR3 DNA follows: TGTGCCAGCAGCCCCGGGGCCCCCGGGGCCAATCAGCCCCAGCATTTT. Its translation is CASSPGAPGANQPQHF.

This clone showed up just once. The chain employs TRBV5-1 and TRBJ1-4, with TRBD1 as a possible D gene (5 bases). V lost 4 bases and J 0 bases, leaving 10 bases between the germline ends. CDR1 is SGHRS, CDR2 YFSETQ, per germline. This CDR3 contains 15 residues. The CDR3, as DNA: TGCGCCAGCAGCGCACGACAGCCAACTAATGAAAAACTGTTTTTT. The encoded protein is CASSARQPTNEKLFF.

This clone is a singleton in its sample. V usage is TRBV11-3 and J usage is TRBJ1-1; 8 bases are shared with TRBD1. Trimming at V came to 4 bases and at J to 0 bases, leaving 4 bases not matched to a gene. Germline V gene data show CDR1 as SGHNT and CDR2 as YENEEA. There are 15 residues in the CDR3. The CDR3 DNA reads TGTGCCAGCAGCTCGGACAGGGTAATGAACACTGAAGCTTTCTTT. It translates to CASSSDRVMNTEAFF. The full variable domain, with the rest looked up from reference TRBV11-3 and TRBJ1-1, is EAGVVQSPRYKIIEKKQPVAFWCNPISGHNTLYWYLQNLGQGPELLIRYENEEAVDDSQLPKDRFSAERLKGVDSTLKIQPAELGDSAVYLCASSSDRVMNTEAFFGQGTRLTVV.

The chain has TRBV5-4 and TRBJ2-7; the D is unclear. This CDR3 is built from 11 residues. Looked up from germline, CDR1 is SGHNT and CDR2 is YYREEE (reference sequence). V was clipped by 3 bases and J by 0 bases, with 1 base between them. Here the CDR3 DNA reads TGTGCCAGCAGCTCCTCCTACGAGCAGTACTTC. Protein sequence: CASSSSYEQYF.

J is TRBJ2-3 and V is TRBV5-5, with a tentative D call TRBD1 (6 bases). Germline CDR1 reads SGHKS; CDR2 reads YYEKEE (reference sequence). V lost 4 bases to trimming and J lost 0 bases, with 21 bases between them. This CDR3 has 18 amino acids. The CDR3 region has the DNA TGTGCCAGCAGCCAGGCCCGGACAGCCTATACTAGCACAGATACGCAGTATTTT. Its protein is CASSQARTAYTSTDTQYF.

The chain carries TRBV2 and TRBJ1-5; 11 nucleotides align to TRBD1. Germline lookup yields CDR1 SNHLY and CDR2 FYNNEI. The J segment lost 6 bases and the V segment lost 8 bases, leaving 9 bases of the junction unmatched. This CDR3 contains 15 residues. The CDR3 DNA is TGTGCCAGCGCCGCTGGGACAGGGGGTAGTCAGCCCCAGCATTTT. As protein: CASAAGTGGSQPQHF.

The rearrangement joins TRBV10-1 to TRBJ1-1; TRBD1 agrees at 8 bases. CDR1 WNHNN and CDR2 SYGVQD come from the germline V gene (reference sequence). The CDR3 length is 13 residues. Trimming at V came to 9 bases and at J to 5 bases, leaving 8 bases not matched to a gene. CDR3 residues: CARGTGVGTEAFF. For the CDR3, the DNA is TGCGCCAGAGGGACAGGCGTCGGAACTGAAGCTTTCTTT.